The sequence of this TCR beta chain was determined in a study of metastatic and nonmetastatic thyroid tumors. Study summary: Where malignant and benign thyroid patients were concerned, repertoires were compared across blood and tumor or nodule tissue.

General observations from the study: Malignant thyroid tumors reportedly had TCR beta diversity that was significantly higher than in benign nodules, in blood and tumor.

The CDR3 is 14 residues long. The germline V and J ends were trimmed by 3 bases and 0 bases, with 5 bases remaining between them. Germline CDR1 and CDR2: SEHNR and FQNEAQ (reference sequence). This clone showed up many times. The antigen is not known. This sample also contains other DNA sequences that code for the same CDR3. In the authors' workflow: A papillary thyroid cancer distant-metastasis classifier was built from CDR3 differences across clinicopathological groups. TCRdb reassembled clones from the PCR reads with MiXCR. The V and J calls, along with clone size, are taken from TCRdb and not from the paper's own processing. Among around 45,000 clones listed, approximately 15% were seen once. No patient received treatment before thyroid surgery.

This TCR derives from a female donor with papillary thyroid cancer or a benign thyroid nodule (not recorded which). Some clones in this sample may be carry-over from other donors' samples. The sequenced sample was blood. The chain uses TRBV7-9 and TRBJ1-4; D is uncertain. The CDR3 region is CASSLGSTNEKLFF. The CDR3 DNA is TGTGCCAGCAGCTTGGGCTCAACTAATGAAAAACTGTTTTTT.